This passage covers 24 T cell receptor beta chains from one sample sequenced in a study of monozygotic twins with inflammatory bowel disease. For each CDR3 protein, TCRdb gives one entry from its re-call of the 5' RACE reads, without DNA. The sample holds around 400,000 distinct CDR3 sequences. Sequences were obtained from blood. The receptors shown here come from a human donor with ulcerative colitis or Crohn's disease, or a healthy co-twin of an affected twin (not recorded which).

The J gene is TRBJ2-1, the V gene TRBV4-3; TCRdb designates TRBD1, a call that cannot be tested without DNA. Germline CDR1 LGHNA, CDR2 YSLEER. CDR3 length: 15 amino acids. The CDR3: CASSPGAGDYNEQFF.

This chain links TRBV12-3 or TRBV12-4 with TRBJ2-3; lacking DNA, the TRBD2 call made by TCRdb goes unchecked. The CDR3 length is 17 residues. CDR3: CASGETSGGTSTDTQYF.

The chain combines TRBV7-9 with TRBJ2-2; TCRdb's assignment of TRBD1 cannot be checked, as there is no DNA. Germline CDR1 and CDR2: SEHNR and FQNEAQ (reference sequence). This CDR3 has 15 amino acids. CDR3 protein: CASSLRQGNTGELFF.

V and J are TRBV10-3 and TRBJ1-5; absent DNA, TCRdb's TRBD1 call cannot be checked. The CDR3 has 15 amino acids. The germline V gene encodes CDR1 ENHRY and CDR2 SYGVKD. The CDR3 is CAISGTSYSNQPQHF.

V is TRBV7-2 and J is TRBJ1-5. The CDR3 runs 14 residues. Germline assignment: CDR1 SGHTA and CDR2 FQGNSA. The CDR3 sequence is CASSLDPGNQPQHF.

The chain joins TRBV6-1 to TRBJ2-2; TCRdb's D call, TRBD1, is unchecked because there is no DNA. This CDR3 is built from 16 residues. In germline, CDR1 is MNHNS, CDR2 SASEGT. CDR3 loop: CASSEVAGTGIGELFF.

CDR3 amino acids: CASSFSGSFNEQFF. The chain employs TRBV7-8 and TRBJ2-1. Looked up from germline, CDR1 is SGHVS and CDR2 is FQNEAQ. The CDR3 is 14 residues long.

This chain joins TRBV5-6 and TRBJ2-7; TCRdb outputs TRBD2, but without DNA this stays unchecked. Germline CDR1 and CDR2: SGHDT and YYEEEE. CDR3 size: 15 residues. The CDR3 loop is CASSLKGKATYEQYF.

The rearrangement uses TRBV5-1 and TRBJ2-2. Germline V CDR1 and CDR2: SGHRS, YFSETQ. The CDR3 spans 15 residues. The CDR3 is CASSLFGTNTGELFF. The whole variable domain, filled in from reference TRBV5-1 and TRBJ2-2, reads KAGVTQTPRYLIKTRGQQVTLSCSPISGHRSVSWYQQTPGQGLQFLFEYFSETQRNKGNFPGRFSGRQFSNSRSEMNVSTLELGDSALYLCASSLFGTNTGELFFGEGSRLTVL.

V gene TRBV3-1 combines with J gene TRBJ2-2. The CDR3 length is 15 residues. The germline V gene has CDR1 LGHDT and CDR2 YNNKEL (reference sequence). Here the CDR3 reads CASSHQASNTGELFF.

The chain carries TRBV7-6 and TRBJ1-4; TCRdb selects TRBD1, and the lack of DNA leaves this call unchecked. The CDR3 runs 17 residues. Germline V lookup: CDR1 SGHVS, CDR2 FNYEAQ. The CDR3 reads CASSPGRAGNRFQKLFF.

V usage is TRBV29-1 and J usage is TRBJ2-7; TCRdb calls TRBD1, which cannot be checked without DNA. Germline lookup yields CDR1 SQVTM and CDR2 ANQGSEA. This CDR3 is built from 12 residues. The CDR3 protein is CSVDSGPGEQYF.

This chain joins TRBV5-1 and TRBJ2-7; TCRdb selects TRBD2, and the lack of DNA leaves this call unchecked. The CDR3 is 14 amino acids. Germline V CDR1 and CDR2: SGHRS, YFSETQ. The CDR3 sequence is CASSLTSGGGEQYF.

This sequence joins TRBV25-1 and TRBJ2-1; the TCRdb call, TRBD1, lacks DNA for checking. Germline V gene data show CDR1 as MGHDK and CDR2 as SYGVNS. CDR3 size: 16 residues. CDR3 sequence: CASSEYKGVGYNEQFF.

The chain carries TRBV6-2 or TRBV6-3 and TRBJ2-6; TCRdb's D call, TRBD2, is unchecked because there is no DNA. This CDR3 is 17 amino acids long. Germline V gives CDR1 MNHEY, CDR2 SVGEGT. This CDR3 reads CASSYSLLRAGANVLTF.

The chain links TRBV9 to TRBJ2-1; TCRdb selects TRBD1, and the lack of DNA leaves this call unchecked. CDR1 SGDLS and CDR2 YYNGEE come from the germline V gene. The CDR3 is 15 amino acids. CDR3 residues: CASATGGASYDEQFF.

The chain couples TRBV18 to TRBJ2-7. The CDR3 spans 15 residues. Germline-derived CDR1 and CDR2 are KGHSH and LQKENI. CDR3 amino acids: CASSPPAGVGYEQYF.

The V call is TRBV11-2, the J call TRBJ1-2; lacking DNA, the TRBD1 call made by TCRdb goes unchecked. Looked up from germline, CDR1 is SGHAT and CDR2 is FQNNGV. This CDR3 has 15 residues. The CDR3 loop is CASSPYWDSDGGYTF.

The chain employs TRBV11-2 and TRBJ2-2; TCRdb picks TRBD1, but there is no DNA to check that call. The CDR3 has 14 residues. The V gene's germline CDR1 is SGHAT and CDR2 FQNNGV. This CDR3 reads CASSTDRSVGELFF.

The V and J genes are TRBV11-2 and TRBJ1-2; TCRdb reports TRBD1, a call that lacks DNA to check it against. CDR1 is SGHAT, CDR2 FQNNGV, per germline. The CDR3 has 17 residues. This chain's CDR3 is CASTHPSRPGQDYGYTF.

The chain carries TRBV5-4 and TRBJ1-1. This CDR3 is 14 amino acids long. Germline assignment: CDR1 SGHNT and CDR2 YYREEE (reference sequence). CDR3 in amino acids: CASRGDPLDTEAFF.

V and J are TRBV15 and TRBJ1-5; the TCRdb D gene call, TRBD1, has no DNA to confirm it. Germline V gene lookup returns CDR1 LNHNV and CDR2 YYDKDF (reference sequence). CDR3 length: 18 amino acids. This CDR3 is CATSRVGGPFTGNQPQHF.

V and J are TRBV12-3 or TRBV12-4 and TRBJ1-2. The CDR3 spans 14 residues. The CDR3 sequence is CASSPLGRVGGYTF.

The chain employs TRBV10-2 and TRBJ2-5; the TRBD1 assignment by TCRdb is unverifiable without DNA. The CDR3 covers 13 residues. CDR1 is WSHSY and CDR2 is SAAADI in the germline V gene. The CDR3 region is CASRAGTQETQYF.